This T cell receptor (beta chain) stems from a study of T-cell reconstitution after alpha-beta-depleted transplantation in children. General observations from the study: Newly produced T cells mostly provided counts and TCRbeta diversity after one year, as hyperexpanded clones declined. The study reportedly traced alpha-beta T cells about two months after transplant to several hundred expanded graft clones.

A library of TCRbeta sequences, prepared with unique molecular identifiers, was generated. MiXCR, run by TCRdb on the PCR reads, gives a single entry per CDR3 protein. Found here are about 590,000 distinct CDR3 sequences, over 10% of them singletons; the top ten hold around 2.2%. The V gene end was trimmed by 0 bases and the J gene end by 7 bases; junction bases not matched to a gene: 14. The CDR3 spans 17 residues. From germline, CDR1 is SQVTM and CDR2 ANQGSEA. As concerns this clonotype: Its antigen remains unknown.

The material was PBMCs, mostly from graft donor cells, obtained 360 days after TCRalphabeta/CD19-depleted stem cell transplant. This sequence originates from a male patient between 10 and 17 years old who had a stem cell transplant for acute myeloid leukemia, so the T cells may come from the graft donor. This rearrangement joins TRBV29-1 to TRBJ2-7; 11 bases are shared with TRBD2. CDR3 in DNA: TGCAGCGTTGAAGATCGGGGGGGTAGCGGGAGGGCCTCAGAGCAGTACTTC. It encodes CSVEDRGGSGRASEQYF.